The TCR beta chain under discussion was sequenced for a study of blood T cell repertoires in COVID-19. This clone has a single count. Original processing notes: The assay estimated nucleated cells by amplifying reference gene primers. Sequencing used immunoSEQ multiplex PCR; TCRdb keeps in-frame clones, though not all of them. That table supplies the V and J calls and clone size; D and trimming were determined from the DNA. The data show about 36,000 clones, roughly four fifths seen once. Germline V gene sequence: CDR1 MNHNY, CDR2 SVGAGI (reference sequence). The CDR3 length is 12 residues. V gave up 7 bases and J gave up 7 bases, with 13 bases separating them.

V is TRBV6-6 and J is TRBJ1-1; D unresolved. This sequence originates from a human donor in a cohort sampled during active or convalescent COVID-19. The donor label of this sample is uncertain. The sequenced material came from peripheral blood. Here the CDR3 DNA reads TGTGCCAGCACCCTAGATCAGAGTGAAGCTTTCTTT. This codes for CASTLDQSEAFF.